This T cell receptor beta chain was observed in a study of cytomegalovirus exposure and HLA in healthy donors (dated by TCRdb to 2016 to 2017). In the study overall: The roughly 670 repertoires of the first cohort and the 110 or so validation repertoires were produced on the same platform, according to a later analysis. The study aimed to test whether signatures of past pathogen exposure could be identified by cataloging public T cell receptors. Along with the approximately 700-subject first cohort, a separate validation cohort of over 90 different subjects was used. To predict cytomegalovirus infection status, the study brought together high-throughput TCR immunosequencing, statistical association of individual TCRs with disease status, and machine learning. Points the paper makes about the study in general: A total of 164 TCR beta chains were listed by the study as associated with cytomegalovirus. A few of the identified cytomegalovirus-associated TCR beta chains were confirmed in vitro to be specific for cytomegalovirus antigens. Cytomegalovirus status was reported to be diagnosed by the classifier with high specificity and sensitivity in both the original and validation cohorts. While some public TCRs were present in many individuals, most TCR sequences turned up only very rarely across donors. The authors suggested that the approach could potentially be generalized to other disease states and immunological phenotypes. Subsequent analysis determined that TCRs grouped into clusters in the first cohort also showed a tendency toward co-occurrence across the 120 or so validation repertoires, and 85% to 95% of cluster scores exceeded 0. The validation cohort had no HLA typing available for a later analysis, so co-occurrence within that cohort was assessed over all 120 or so repertoires.

The CDR3, cysteine through phenylalanine, is 16 amino acids long. Of all the DNA, just the CDR3 is kept, 48 bases in frame from base 1. From a lookup of the germline V gene, CDR1 and CDR2 are MRHNA and SNTAGT. The germline V and J ends show losses of 0 bases and 2 bases respectively, and no gene match explains 1 base of the junction. Donors formed part of the validation cohort, which comprised some 120 subjects and was distinct from the first cohort of 666 subjects. Library creation used the immunoSEQ multiplex PCR assay. In the authors' own workflow: To diagnose cytomegalovirus status from the catalog of TCR beta chain sequences, a statistical classification framework was built. TCRdb mirrors the immuneACCESS table, restricted to in-frame sequences. Some clones are absent from its copies; in checked studies, under half trace to an unresolved V gene, and the reason for the others is unknown. D and trimming were read from the DNA, whereas the V and J calls and clone size are those reported in that table. The sample table shows roughly 150,000 clones, and approximately 91% are seen once. The ten top clones hold roughly 0.7% of the sample.

A word on this clone: Its antigen is not yet known. One base away there is no much larger clone; base qualities are not given.

The receptor's source is a man in his late teens or twenties in good health and CMV-seronegative. The rearranged segments are TRBV6-4 and TRBJ2-3; the central 11 bases match TRBD2. The sample was PBMCs. CDR3 protein: CASSDSSGGATDTQYF. Read as DNA, the sequence is TGTGCCAGCAGTGACTCTAGCGGGGGGGCCACAGATACGCAGTATTTT.